Below, 26 T cell receptor beta chains from the same sample are listed, as sequenced in a study of Ad26.COV2.S vaccination and SARS-CoV-2 variants. This sample's treatment: around 19 received Ad26.COV2.S at low or high dose, single or two shots; 5 received placebo; per-sample allocation not given. Sampling was performed 63 days after the first vaccine or placebo injection. Clones were sequenced by immunoSEQ multiplex PCR, and TCRdb holds only the in-frame ones, with some missing. The data hold some 350,000 clones, with approximately 84% observed a single time. This specimen was peripheral blood, taken in a trial of Ad26.COV2.S vaccine versus placebo. Source of these receptors: a person between 18 and 65 years old who received the Ad26.COV2.S COVID-19 vaccine or a placebo.

This chain joins TRBV6-5 and TRBJ1-1; D is unclear. The germline CDR1 and CDR2 sequences are MNHEY and SVGAGI. The CDR3 length is 12 residues. Trimming shortened V by 7 bases and J by 7 bases, and 13 bases separated the two germline ends. The CDR3 region has the DNA TGTGCCAGCATTTCCACGATGAATGAAGCTTTCTTT. It translates to CASISTMNEAFF.

A word on this clone: At one of its ends the junction is not consistent with the germline gene, which may arise from a read error. The chain combines TRBV28 with TRBJ2-3; 15 bases are shared with TRBD2. Germline CDR1 and CDR2: MDHEN and SYDVKM. The CDR3 totals 17 residues. For the CDR3, the DNA is TGTGCCAGCAGCTTATGGACTAGCGGGAGGGTCAGAGATACGCAGTATTTT. Encoded protein: CASSLWTSGRVRDTQYF.

This clone was counted only a few times. The chain couples TRBV28 to TRBJ1-2, with a tentative D call TRBD1 (6 bases). Trimming shortened V by 11 bases and J by 10 bases, and 17 bases separated the two germline ends. The germline V gene has CDR1 MDHEN and CDR2 SYDVKM. The CDR3 runs 11 residues. In nucleotides, the CDR3 is TGTGCCTGCGGGGGCTCACTCTACTACACCTTC. Its protein product is CACGGSLYYTF.

The chain combines TRBV21-1 with TRBJ2-1; the table's D gene call, TRBD2, was not cross checked with the DNA. TRBV21-1 is a documented pseudogene. This CDR3 contains 12 residues. In nucleotides, the CDR3 is TGTGCCAGCCCCCTGGGGGGCAATGAGCAGTTCTTC. Translated, it gives CASPLGGNEQFF.

J is TRBJ1-5 and V is TRBV7-2; TRBD1 might be the D (6 bases). The CDR3 is 14 amino acids. Trimming left V 3 bases short and J 5 bases short, with 11 bases between. Germline CDR1 SGHTA, CDR2 FQGNSA. CDR3 protein: CASSFRGGYQPQHF. CDR3 coding DNA: TGTGCCAGCAGCTTTCGAGGGGGATATCAGCCCCAGCATTTT.

This CDR3 reads CAWRGFGDFSYEQYF. The CDR3 DNA sequence: TGTGCCTGGAGGGGGTTTGGGGACTTCTCCTACGAGCAGTACTTC. The genes are TRBV30 and TRBJ2-7, with a possible D match to TRBD2 (6 bases). Trimming shortened V by 3 bases and J by 0 bases, and 15 bases separated the two germline ends. This CDR3 has 15 residues. Germline-derived CDR1 and CDR2 are GTSNPN and SVGIG (reference sequence).

This chain connects TRBV5-1 to TRBJ1-4, with a weak D call TRBD1 (5 bases). The V end lost 0 bases, the J end lost 2 bases, and 8 bases lay between the germline ends. Germline CDR1 SGHRS, CDR2 YFSETQ. The CDR3 is made up of 15 amino acids. CDR3 nucleotide sequence: TGCGCCAGCAGCTTGGAGGGGAGGACTAATGAAAAACTGTTTTTT. It translates to CASSLEGRTNEKLFF. The variable domain in full, completed from reference TRBV5-1 and TRBJ1-4, reads KAGVTQTPRYLIKTRGQQVTLSCSPISGHRSVSWYQQTPGQGLQFLFEYFSETQRNKGNFPGRFSGRQFSNSRSEMNVSTLELGDSALYLCASSLEGRTNEKLFFGSGTQLSVL.

V and J are TRBV5-6 and TRBJ1-2; D gene unclear. The CDR3 loop spans 15 amino acids. V lost 0 bases and J 3 bases, leaving 12 bases between the germline ends. In germline, CDR1 is SGHDT, CDR2 YYEEEE. The CDR3 bases are TGTGCCAGCAGCTTGGCCCTGGAGGGAGACTATGGCTACACCTTC. This sequence encodes CASSLALEGDYGYTF.

This clone was found once. The V gene is TRBV19, the J gene TRBJ1-5; TRBD1 aligns across 8 bases. The ends lost 3 bases at V and 0 bases at J; junction bases unmatched: 4. This CDR3 region has 16 residues. Germline loops: CDR1 LNHDA, CDR2 SQIVND (reference sequence). The chain's CDR3 is CASSIRTGGSNQPQHF. Here the CDR3 DNA reads TGTGCCAGTAGTATCAGAACAGGGGGTAGCAATCAGCCCCAGCATTTT.

The V gene is TRBV7-2, the J gene TRBJ1-1; the D gene is possibly TRBD1 (5 bases). Trimming cost V 3 bases and J 5 bases, with 16 bases left between them. Looked up from germline, CDR1 is SGHTA and CDR2 is FQGNSA. The CDR3 has 15 amino acids. The DNA of the CDR3 is TGTGCCAGCAGCTTTTCGGGCGGGGGAGGGACTGAAGCTTTCTTT. This encodes CASSFSGGGGTEAFF. Complete variable domain (other parts from reference TRBV7-2 and TRBJ1-1): GAGVSQSPSNKVTEKGKDVELRCDPISGHTALYWYRQSLGQGLEFLIYFQGNSAPDKSGLPSDRFSAERTGGSVSTLTIQRTQQEDSAVYLCASSFSGGGGTEAFFGQGTRLTVV.

The V gene is TRBV5-5, the J gene TRBJ2-7, with 7 positions matching TRBD1. V was clipped by 5 bases and J by 3 bases; unmatched bases: 8. The CDR3 length is 14 residues. CDR1 SGHKS and CDR2 YYEKEE come from the germline V gene (reference sequence). The CDR3 region has the DNA TGTGCCAGCAGGCTTGACCGACAGGGCTACGAGCAGTACTTC. The encoded protein is CASRLDRQGYEQYF.

The chain carries TRBV29-1 and TRBJ2-7; tentatively, D is TRBD1 or TRBD2 (6 bases each). CDR1 and CDR2 (germline): SQVTM, ANQGSEA. Trimming took 1 base from V and 7 from J, leaving 20 bases between them. CDR3 length: 15 amino acids. The chain's CDR3 is CSVEVGRRGRGEQYF. The CDR3 region has the DNA TGCAGCGTTGAAGTGGGCCGCCGGGGGCGAGGGGAGCAGTACTTC.

The chain recombines TRBV19 with TRBJ1-1; 8 positions agree with TRBD1. Germline CDR1 LNHDA, CDR2 SQIVND (reference sequence). Unmatched junction bases numbered 6, after V lost 6 bases and J lost 3 bases. This CDR3 contains 14 residues. In DNA form, the CDR3 reads TGTGCCAGTAGACAAACAGGGGGATACACTGAAGCTTTCTTT. This encodes CASRQTGGYTEAFF.

A single count supports this clone. The chain joins TRBV2 to TRBJ2-5, with 7 bases matching TRBD1. There are 13 residues in the CDR3. Germline-derived CDR1 and CDR2 are SNHLY and FYNNEI. Unmatched junction bases numbered 5, after V lost 5 bases and J lost 5 bases. The CDR3 here is CASSYARGETQYF. CDR3 nucleotides: TGTGCCAGCAGTTACGCCAGGGGGGAGACCCAGTACTTC. Together with reference TRBV2 and TRBJ2-5, the CDR3 gives the full variable domain: EPEVTQTPSHQVTQMGQEVILRCVPISNHLYFYWYRQILGQKVEFLVSFYNNEISEKSEIFDDQFSVERPDGSNFTLKIRSTKLEDSAMYFCASSYARGETQYFGPGTRLLVL.

The chain recombines TRBV11-2 with TRBJ1-6; 7 positions agree with TRBD1. Looked up from germline, CDR1 is SGHAT and CDR2 is FQNNGV. The CDR3 sequence is 13 residues long. V lost 7 bases to trimming and J lost 7 bases; unmatched junction nucleotides: 4. The DNA of the CDR3 is TGTGCCAGCACACGGGACAGAAATTCACCCCTCCACTTT. Translated, it gives CASTRDRNSPLHF.

V is TRBV27 and J is TRBJ2-1, with a weak D call TRBD1 (5 bases). The CDR3 length is 12 residues. Trimming pared 5 bases from V and 9 bases from J, leaving 11 bases between. Per germline, CDR1 MNHEY and CDR2 SMNVEV (reference sequence). The CDR3 DNA is TGTGCCAGCAGTCCCCAGGGTGGTGAGCAGTTCTTC. Its translation is CASSPQGGEQFF.

V usage is TRBV3-1 (or the pseudogene TRBV3-2) and J usage is TRBJ2-3; 10 bases match TRBD2. In germline, CDR1 is LGHDT, CDR2 YNNKEL (reference sequence). V lost 6 bases, J lost 2 bases, and 5 bases stayed unmatched. The CDR3 totals 15 residues. The CDR3 spells CASSPSGRNTDTQYF. As DNA, the CDR3 is TGTGCCAGCAGTCCTAGCGGGAGAAACACAGATACGCAGTATTTT.

Remarks on this clone: The junction shows a germline mismatch at one end, possibly a read error. The chain combines TRBV5-6 with TRBJ2-7; 13 nucleotides line up with TRBD2. The germline V gene has CDR1 SGHDT and CDR2 YYEEEE. The CDR3 extends over 13 amino acids. CDR3 protein: CASSLLAGGIQTF. Written as DNA, the CDR3 is TGTGCCAGCAGCTTACTAGCGGGAGGGATCCAAACCTTC.

A word on this clone: Other nucleotide sequences in the sample specify the same CDR3. This chain uses TRBV9 with TRBJ2-7; 9 positions agree with TRBD2. The germline V gene encodes CDR1 SGDLS and CDR2 YYNGEE. The V gene end was trimmed by 0 bases and the J gene end by 2 bases; junction bases not matched to a gene: 3. The CDR3 runs 15 residues. The CDR3: CASSVGSSGTYEQYF. For the CDR3, the DNA is TGTGCCAGCAGCGTAGGGTCTAGCGGGACCTACGAGCAGTACTTC.

The chain couples TRBV5-1 to TRBJ1-2; maybe TRBD1 (5 bases). Trimming shortened V by 4 bases and J by 4 bases, and 20 bases separated the two germline ends. This CDR3 region has 16 residues. The germline gives CDR1 SGHRS, CDR2 YFSETQ. The chain's CDR3 is CASSVWDGGGSYGYTF. CDR3 sequence (DNA): TGCGCCAGCAGCGTTTGGGACGGTGGAGGTAGCTATGGCTACACCTTC.

The gene calls are TRBV11-2 and TRBJ1-5; D unresolved. V lost 2 bases and J lost 4, with 6 bases in between. The CDR3 is 13 residues long. CDR1 is SGHAT and CDR2 is FQNNGV in the germline V gene. The CDR3 bases are TGTGCCAGCAGCTTAAAGGGAAATCAGCCCCAGCATTTT. Amino acids: CASSLKGNQPQHF.

This rearrangement joins TRBV18 to TRBJ2-7, with TRBD1 matching over 7 bases. V was clipped by 3 bases and J by 0 bases; unmatched bases: 5. CDR3 length: 15 residues. CDR1 KGHSH and CDR2 LQKENI come from the germline V gene. CDR3 protein: CASSPATGSSYEQYF. CDR3 nucleotide sequence: TGTGCCAGCTCACCTGCGACAGGGAGCTCCTACGAGCAGTACTTC. Complete variable domain (other parts from reference TRBV18 and TRBJ2-7): NAGVMQNPRHLVRRRGQEARLRCSPMKGHSHVYWYRQLPEEGLKFMVYLQKENIIDESGMPKERFSAEFPKEGPSILRIQQVVRGDSAAYFCASSPATGSSYEQYFGPGTRLTVT.

The chain recombines TRBV12-3 or TRBV12-4 with TRBJ2-7; D ambiguous. Deletions cut 5 bases from V and 6 bases from J, with 11 bases between. The CDR3 has 12 amino acids. CDR3 region: CASSVRRSEQYF. The CDR3 region has the DNA TGTGCCAGCAGTGTCCGGAGATCCGAGCAGTACTTC.

The chain carries TRBV6-2 or TRBV6-3 and TRBJ2-5; 8 bases fit TRBD2. The CDR3 is 17 residues long. The V segment lost 4 bases and the J segment 4 bases; nucleotides outside the gene matches: 14. Germline V gene data show CDR1 as MNHEY and CDR2 as SVGEGT. The CDR3 protein is CASSSIRTSPLGETQYF. CDR3 in DNA: TGTGCCAGCAGTTCAATTCGGACTAGCCCACTGGGAGAGACCCAGTACTTC.

The rearrangement joins TRBV7-2 to TRBJ1-5, with unresolved D. The V end was cut by 2 bases, the J end by 5 bases, with 7 bases between. CDR1 and CDR2 (germline): SGHTA, FQGNSA. This CDR3 is built from 13 residues. CDR3 sequence: CASSLMYDQPQHF. CDR3 coding DNA: TGTGCCAGCAGCTTAATGTACGATCAGCCCCAGCATTTT.

The rearrangement links TRBV3-1 (or the pseudogene TRBV3-2) to TRBJ1-2, with D hard to call. Per germline, CDR1 LGHDT and CDR2 YNNKEL (reference sequence). The length of the CDR3 is 13 residues. V was pared by 3 bases and J by 3 bases, with 8 bases between. This CDR3 is CASSQRVYYGYTF. CDR3 in DNA: TGTGCCAGCAGCCAGAGGGTCTACTATGGCTACACCTTC.